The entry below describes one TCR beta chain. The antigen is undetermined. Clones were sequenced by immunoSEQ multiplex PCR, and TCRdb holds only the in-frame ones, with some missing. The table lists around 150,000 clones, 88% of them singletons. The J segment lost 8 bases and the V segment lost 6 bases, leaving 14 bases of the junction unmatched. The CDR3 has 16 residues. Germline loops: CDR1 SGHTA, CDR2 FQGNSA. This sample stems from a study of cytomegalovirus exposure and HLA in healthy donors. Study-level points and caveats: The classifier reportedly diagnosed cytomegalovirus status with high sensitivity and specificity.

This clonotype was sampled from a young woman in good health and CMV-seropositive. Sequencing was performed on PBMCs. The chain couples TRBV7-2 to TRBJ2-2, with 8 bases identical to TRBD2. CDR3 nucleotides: TGTGCCAGCAGGAGCCCGGGACTAGGGCGAGTTGGGGAGCTGTTTTTT. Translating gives CASRSPGLGRVGELFF. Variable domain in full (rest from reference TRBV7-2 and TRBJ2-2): GAGVSQSPSNKVTEKGKDVELRCDPISGHTALYWYRQSLGQGLEFLIYFQGNSAPDKSGLPSDRFSAERTGGSVSTLTIQRTQQEDSAVYLCASRSPGLGRVGELFFGEGSRLTVL.